This TCR beta chain was captured by sequencing in a study of cytomegalovirus exposure and HLA in healthy donors. PCR amplification relied on 60 Vbeta primers (plus 13 Jbeta primers). Profiled with immunoSEQ multiplex PCR; TCRdb holds only in-frame clones, not every one. The repertoire has about 160,000 clones, 60% to 80% of them found once; the top ten carry approximately 1.5%. Germline V gene sequence: CDR1 LNHNV, CDR2 YYDKDF (reference sequence). The CDR3 has 15 amino acids. Trimming pared 0 bases from V and 5 bases from J, leaving 13 bases between. The sequenced material came from PBMCs. This sequence originates from a woman aged 25 to 39 in good health and CMV-seronegative. This rearrangement joins TRBV15 to TRBJ1-2, with D perhaps matching TRBD1 (6 bases). CDR3 sequence: CATSRDIGQLYGYTF. The CDR3 DNA reads as TGTGCCACCAGCAGAGATATTGGACAGCTTTATGGCTACACCTTC.